The entry below describes one T cell receptor (beta chain). This sample was included in a study of patients and donors after allogeneic stem cell transplantation. TCRdb used MiXCR to reprocess the RT-PCR reads, holding one entry per CDR3 protein. Of around 160,000 distinct CDR3 sequences listed, approximately 30% were seen once; the top ten hold around 3%. The V gene's germline CDR1 is SNHLY and CDR2 FYNNEI. V shed 4 bases and J shed 0 bases, with 10 bases lying between them. The CDR3 contains 15 residues. Sequencing input: blood, either unsorted or a sorted T cell fraction (not recorded which). The receptor's source is a human donor who was either an allogeneic HSCT recipient or a stem cell or donor lymphocyte infusion donor (not recorded which). It is not recorded whose cells these are; they may come from a transplant donor. V usage is TRBV2 and J usage is TRBJ2-1; perhaps TRBD1 as D (6 bases). The CDR3 sequence: CASSGQGISYNEQFF. The CDR3 nucleotides are TGTGCCAGCAGTGGCCAGGGGATCTCCTACAATGAGCAGTTCTTC.